Shown below are 2 T cell receptor beta chains from a single sample sequenced in a study of shared clonotypes between healthy human individuals. TCRdb's table, derived via immunoSEQ multiplex PCR, lists solely in-frame clones and lacks some. The data show about 2 million clones, about 95% seen once. Naive CD8 isolation took CD45RO-negative cells positively selected for CCR7 and excluded terminally differentiated effector memory CD45RA+ cells. Sequencing used naive CD8+ T cells sorted from blood. The receptors shown here come from a man aged 18 to 30 in good health.

The CDR3 coding sequence is TGTGCCAGCAGGCTGAAGGGTCGGATGTATGGCTACACCTTC. Translated, it gives CASRLKGRMYGYTF. This chain links TRBV7-9 with TRBJ1-2; D unclear. The V gene's germline CDR1 is SEHNR and CDR2 FQNEAQ (reference sequence). Trimming removed 6 bases from V and 5 bases from J, with 16 bases in between. The CDR3 spans 14 residues.

The rearrangement links TRBV6-4 to TRBJ2-2; 13 bases fit TRBD2. J lost 7 bases, V lost 5 bases, and 7 bases had no gene match. This CDR3 has 16 residues. Germline V CDR1 and CDR2: MRHNA, SNTAGT. CDR3 sequence (DNA): TGTGCCAGCAGTACTAGCGGGAGGGCTCGCGACGGGGAGCTGTTTTTT. This gives the protein CASSTSGRARDGELFF.